This TCR beta chain was documented in a study of long-term antiretroviral therapy in people with HIV. Regarding the study as a whole: Blood specimens, gathered between about 2004 and 2017, were possibly obtained under older ART regimens. Diversity went up after ART and still fell short of transplant donor controls.

Germline assignment: CDR1 SGHDT and CDR2 YYEEEE. V lost 6 bases, J lost 8 bases, and 14 bases lay in between. The CDR3 is 12 amino acids. Every single participant having HIV got treatment inside the United States. At survey level, the immunoSEQ assay was run in its v3.0 version. It was 40,000-50,000 T-cell genomes per sample that sequencing targeted. Sequencing used immunoSEQ multiplex PCR; TCRdb keeps in-frame clones, though not all of them. The sample lists fewer than 25,000 clones, roughly 94% seen once, with less than 2.5% in the top ten. For this clone: Its specificity is not known.

The chain combines TRBV5-6 with TRBJ1-1; D call uncertain. The TCR sequence derives from a woman aged 45-65 years with HIV. The sample consisted of unsorted PBMCs, taken around 5.2 years after starting antiretroviral therapy. The chain's CDR3 is CASTRAFAEAFF. CDR3 nucleotide sequence: TGTGCCAGCACCCGGGCCTTTGCCGAAGCTTTCTTT. The full variable domain, its missing parts supplied by reference TRBV5-6 and TRBJ1-1, is DAGVTQSPTHLIKTRGQQVTLRCSPKSGHDTVSWYQQALGQGPQFIFQYYEEEERQRGNFPDRFSGHQFPNYSSELNVNALLLGDSALYLCASTRAFAEAFFGQGTRLTVV.